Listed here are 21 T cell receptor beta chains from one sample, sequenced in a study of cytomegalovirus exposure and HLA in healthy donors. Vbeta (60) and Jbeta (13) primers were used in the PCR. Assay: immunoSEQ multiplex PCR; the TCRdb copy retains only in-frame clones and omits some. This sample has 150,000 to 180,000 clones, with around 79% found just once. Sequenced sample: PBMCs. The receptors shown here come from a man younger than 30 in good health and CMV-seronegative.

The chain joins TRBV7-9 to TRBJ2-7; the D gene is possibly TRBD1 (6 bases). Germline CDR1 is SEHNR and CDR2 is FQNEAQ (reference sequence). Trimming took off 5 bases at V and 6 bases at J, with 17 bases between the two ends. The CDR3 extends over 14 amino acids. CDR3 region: CASSLTDSLSEQYF. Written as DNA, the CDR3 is TGTGCCAGCAGCCTAACGGACAGTCTGAGCGAGCAGTACTTC.

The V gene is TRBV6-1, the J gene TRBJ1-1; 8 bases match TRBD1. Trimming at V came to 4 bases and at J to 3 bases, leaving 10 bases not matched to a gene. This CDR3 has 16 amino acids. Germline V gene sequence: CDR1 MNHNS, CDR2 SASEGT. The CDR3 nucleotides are TGTGCCAGCAGTGGATTCAGGGGGCGAACACACACTGAAGCTTTCTTT. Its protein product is CASSGFRGRTHTEAFF.

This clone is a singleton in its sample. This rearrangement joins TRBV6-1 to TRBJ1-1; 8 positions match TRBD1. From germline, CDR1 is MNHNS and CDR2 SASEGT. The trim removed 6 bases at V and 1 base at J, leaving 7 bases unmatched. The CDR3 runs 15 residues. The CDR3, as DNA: TGTGCCAGCAGACAGGGGGGAAGGGAGAACACTGAAGCTTTCTTT. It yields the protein CASRQGGRENTEAFF.

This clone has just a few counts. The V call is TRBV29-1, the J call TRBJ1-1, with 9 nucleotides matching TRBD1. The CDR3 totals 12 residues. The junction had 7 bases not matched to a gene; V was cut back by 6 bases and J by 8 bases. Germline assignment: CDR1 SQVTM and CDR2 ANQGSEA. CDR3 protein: CSVHRQGVEAFF. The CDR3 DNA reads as TGCAGCGTGCATCGACAGGGGGTAGAAGCTTTCTTT.

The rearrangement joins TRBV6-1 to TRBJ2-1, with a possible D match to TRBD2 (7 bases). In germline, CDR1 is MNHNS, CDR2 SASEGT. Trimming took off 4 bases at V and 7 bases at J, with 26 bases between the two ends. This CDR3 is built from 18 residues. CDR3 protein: CASSGLGQRDTPGNEQFF. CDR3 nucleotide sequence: TGTGCCAGCAGTGGCTTGGGGCAGCGGGACACCCCTGGGAATGAGCAGTTCTTC.

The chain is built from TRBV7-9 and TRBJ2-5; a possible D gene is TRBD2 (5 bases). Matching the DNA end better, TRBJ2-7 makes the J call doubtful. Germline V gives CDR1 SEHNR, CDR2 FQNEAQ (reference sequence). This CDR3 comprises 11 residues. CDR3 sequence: CASAGSYEQYF. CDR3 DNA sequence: TGTGCCAGCGCGGGTTCCTACGAGCAGTACTTC.

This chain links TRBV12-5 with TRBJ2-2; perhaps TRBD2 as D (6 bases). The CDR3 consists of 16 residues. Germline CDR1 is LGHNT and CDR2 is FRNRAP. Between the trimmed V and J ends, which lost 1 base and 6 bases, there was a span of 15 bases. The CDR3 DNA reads TGTGCTAGTGGTTTGGGGGTGGGGGGACCGGCCGGGGAGCTGTTTTTT. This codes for CASGLGVGGPAGELFF.

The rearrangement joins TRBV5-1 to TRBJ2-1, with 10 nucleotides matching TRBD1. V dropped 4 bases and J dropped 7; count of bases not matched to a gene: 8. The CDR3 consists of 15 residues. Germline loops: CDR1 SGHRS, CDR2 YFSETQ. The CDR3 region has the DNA TGCGCCAGCAGCCTCCGGGACAGGGGATCGAATGAGCAGTTCTTC. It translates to CASSLRDRGSNEQFF.

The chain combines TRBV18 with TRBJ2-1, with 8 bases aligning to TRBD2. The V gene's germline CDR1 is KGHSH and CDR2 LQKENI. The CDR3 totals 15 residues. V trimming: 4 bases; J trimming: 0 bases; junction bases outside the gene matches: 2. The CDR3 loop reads CASSLGGASYNEQFF. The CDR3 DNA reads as TGTGCCAGCTCACTCGGGGGGGCCTCCTACAATGAGCAGTTCTTC.

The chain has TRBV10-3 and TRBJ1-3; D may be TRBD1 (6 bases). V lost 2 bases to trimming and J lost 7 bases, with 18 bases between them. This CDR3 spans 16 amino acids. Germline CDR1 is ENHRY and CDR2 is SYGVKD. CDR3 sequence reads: CAISEQGWGSSNTIYF. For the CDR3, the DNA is TGTGCCATCAGTGAGCAGGGGTGGGGATCATCGAACACCATATATTTT.

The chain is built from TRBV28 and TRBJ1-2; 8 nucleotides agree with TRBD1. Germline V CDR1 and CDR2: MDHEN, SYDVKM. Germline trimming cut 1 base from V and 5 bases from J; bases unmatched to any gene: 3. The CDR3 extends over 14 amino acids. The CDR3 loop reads CASSLLGQVYGYTF. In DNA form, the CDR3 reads TGTGCCAGCAGTTTATTGGGACAGGTTTATGGCTACACCTTC.

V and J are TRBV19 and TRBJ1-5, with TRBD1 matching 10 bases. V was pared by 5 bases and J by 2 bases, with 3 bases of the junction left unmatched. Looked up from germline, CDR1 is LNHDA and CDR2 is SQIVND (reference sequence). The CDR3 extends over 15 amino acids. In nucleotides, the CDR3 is TGTGCCAGTAGTCCAGGACAGGGGGGCAATCAGCCCCAGCATTTT. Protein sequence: CASSPGQGGNQPQHF.

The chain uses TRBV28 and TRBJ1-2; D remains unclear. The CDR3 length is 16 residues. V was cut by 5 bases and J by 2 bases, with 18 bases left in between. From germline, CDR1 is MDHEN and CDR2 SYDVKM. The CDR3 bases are TGTGCCAGCAGTCCAGGAGGAGGTATCGCCAACTATGGCTACACCTTC. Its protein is CASSPGGGIANYGYTF.

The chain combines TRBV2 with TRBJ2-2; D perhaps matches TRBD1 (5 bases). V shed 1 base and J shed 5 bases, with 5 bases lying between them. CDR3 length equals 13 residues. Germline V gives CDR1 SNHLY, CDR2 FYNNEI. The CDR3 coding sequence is TGTGCCAGCAGTGAAGAGGGGACCGGGGAGCTGTTTTTT. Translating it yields CASSEEGTGELFF.

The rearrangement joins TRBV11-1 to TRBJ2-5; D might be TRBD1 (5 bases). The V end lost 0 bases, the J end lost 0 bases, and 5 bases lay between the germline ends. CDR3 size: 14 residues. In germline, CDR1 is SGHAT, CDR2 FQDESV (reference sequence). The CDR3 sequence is CASSLAGHQETQYF. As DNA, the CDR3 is TGTGCCAGCAGCTTAGCGGGGCACCAAGAGACCCAGTACTTC.

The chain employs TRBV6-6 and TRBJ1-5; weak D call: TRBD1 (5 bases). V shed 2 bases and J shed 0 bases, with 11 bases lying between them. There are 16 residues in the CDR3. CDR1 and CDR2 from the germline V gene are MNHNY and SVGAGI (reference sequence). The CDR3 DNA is TGTGCCAGCAGTTACGCAGGGATAAATAGCAATCAGCCCCAGCATTTT. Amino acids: CASSYAGINSNQPQHF.

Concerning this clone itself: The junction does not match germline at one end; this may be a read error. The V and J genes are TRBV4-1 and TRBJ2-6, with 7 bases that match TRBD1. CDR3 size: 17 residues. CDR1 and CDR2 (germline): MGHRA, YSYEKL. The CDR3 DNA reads TGCGCCAGCAGCCAATCGAGGGACAGATCTGGGGCCAACGGCCTGACTTTC. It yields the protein CASSQSRDRSGANGLTF.

CDR3 in DNA: TGTGCCAGCAGTTACAACAGGGTCGGTCAGCCCCAGCATTTT. It codes for CASSYNRVGQPQHF. The genes are TRBV6-6 and TRBJ1-5; D perhaps matches TRBD1 (6 bases). The V gene's germline CDR1 is MNHNY and CDR2 SVGAGI (reference sequence). V lost 2 bases and J lost 6, with 11 bases in between. The CDR3 loop spans 14 amino acids.

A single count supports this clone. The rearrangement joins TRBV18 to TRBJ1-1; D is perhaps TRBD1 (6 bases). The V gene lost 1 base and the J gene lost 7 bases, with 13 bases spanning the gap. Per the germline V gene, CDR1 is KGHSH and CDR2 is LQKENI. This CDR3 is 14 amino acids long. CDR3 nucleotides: TGTGCCAGCTCACCACGGCAGGGGAGTGGTGAAGCTTTCTTT. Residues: CASSPRQGSGEAFF.

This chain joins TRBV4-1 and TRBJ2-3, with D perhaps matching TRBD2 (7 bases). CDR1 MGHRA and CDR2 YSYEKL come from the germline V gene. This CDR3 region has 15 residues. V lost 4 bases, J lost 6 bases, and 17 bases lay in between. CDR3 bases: TGCGCCAGCAGCCCCGTTGCGGGGGCTGGGGATACGCAGTATTTT. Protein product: CASSPVAGAGDTQYF.

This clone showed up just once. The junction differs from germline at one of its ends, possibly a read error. The CDR3 sequence is CASSRTGAGNTIYF. CDR3 DNA: TGTGCCAGCAGCCGGACAGGGGCTGGGAACACCATATATTTT. The V gene is TRBV2, the J gene TRBJ1-3, with 9 positions matching TRBD1. CDR1 and CDR2 (germline): SNHLY, FYNNEI. The CDR3 has 14 amino acids.